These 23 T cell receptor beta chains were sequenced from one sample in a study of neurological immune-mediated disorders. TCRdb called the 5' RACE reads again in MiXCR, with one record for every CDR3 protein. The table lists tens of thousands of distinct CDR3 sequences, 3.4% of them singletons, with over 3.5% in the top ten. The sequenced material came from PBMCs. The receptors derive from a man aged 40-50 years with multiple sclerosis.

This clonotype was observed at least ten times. CDR3 sequence: CASSVGLLAGAYEQYF. The CDR3 nucleotides are TGTGCCAGCAGCGTAGGGCTTCTAGCGGGAGCCTACGAGCAGTACTTC. The rearrangement links TRBV7-2 to TRBJ2-7; TRBD2 matches at 10 bases. This CDR3 comprises 16 residues. Germline V CDR1 and CDR2: SGHTA, FQGNSA. V was clipped by 5 bases and J by 2 bases; unmatched bases: 9.

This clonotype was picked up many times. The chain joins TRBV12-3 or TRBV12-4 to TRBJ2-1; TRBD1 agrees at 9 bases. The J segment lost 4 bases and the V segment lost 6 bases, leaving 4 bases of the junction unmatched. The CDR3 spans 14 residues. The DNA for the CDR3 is TGTGCCAGCAGCGTGGACAGGGGATACAATGAGCAGTTCTTC. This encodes CASSVDRGYNEQFF.

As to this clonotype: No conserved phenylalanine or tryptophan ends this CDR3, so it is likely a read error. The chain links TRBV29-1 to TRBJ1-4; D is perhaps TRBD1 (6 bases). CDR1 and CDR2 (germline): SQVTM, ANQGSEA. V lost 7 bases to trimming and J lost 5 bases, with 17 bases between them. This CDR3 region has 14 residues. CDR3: CSAREDSRNEKLFN. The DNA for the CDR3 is TGCAGCGCGCGTGAGGACAGCCGGAATGAAAAACTGTTTAAT.

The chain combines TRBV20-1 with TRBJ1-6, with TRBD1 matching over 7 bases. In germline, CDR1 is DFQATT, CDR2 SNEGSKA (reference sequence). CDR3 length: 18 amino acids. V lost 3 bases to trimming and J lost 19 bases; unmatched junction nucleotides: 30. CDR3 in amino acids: CSASSPGGSSSYNSHLHF. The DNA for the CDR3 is TGCAGTGCTAGTTCTCCAGGGGGAAGTAGCTCCTATAATTCACACCTACACTTT.

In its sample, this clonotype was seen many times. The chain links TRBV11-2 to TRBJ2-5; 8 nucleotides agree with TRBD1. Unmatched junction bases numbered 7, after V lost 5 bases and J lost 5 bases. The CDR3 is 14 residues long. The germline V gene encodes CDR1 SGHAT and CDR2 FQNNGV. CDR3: CASSATGGRETQYF. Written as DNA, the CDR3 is TGTGCCAGCAGCGCTACAGGGGGACGGGAGACCCAGTACTTC.

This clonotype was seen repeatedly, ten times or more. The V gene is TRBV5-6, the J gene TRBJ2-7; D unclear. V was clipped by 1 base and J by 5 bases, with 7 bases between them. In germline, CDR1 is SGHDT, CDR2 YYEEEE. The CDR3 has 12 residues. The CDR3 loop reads CASSLTANEQYF. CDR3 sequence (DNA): TGTGCCAGCAGCTTGACAGCCAACGAGCAGTACTTC.

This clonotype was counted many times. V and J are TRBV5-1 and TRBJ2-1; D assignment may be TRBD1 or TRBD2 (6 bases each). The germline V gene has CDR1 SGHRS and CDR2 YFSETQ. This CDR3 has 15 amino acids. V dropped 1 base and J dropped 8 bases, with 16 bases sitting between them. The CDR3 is CASSLTGRITDEQFF. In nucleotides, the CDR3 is TGCGCCAGCAGCTTGACAGGGAGGATTACGGATGAGCAGTTCTTC.

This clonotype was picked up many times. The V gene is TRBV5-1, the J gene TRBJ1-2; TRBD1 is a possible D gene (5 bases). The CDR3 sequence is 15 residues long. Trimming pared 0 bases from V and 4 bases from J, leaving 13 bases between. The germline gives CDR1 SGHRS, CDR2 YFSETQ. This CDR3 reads CASSLGELGVYGYTF. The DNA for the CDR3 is TGCGCCAGCAGCTTGGGGGAGCTGGGGGTCTATGGCTACACCTTC.

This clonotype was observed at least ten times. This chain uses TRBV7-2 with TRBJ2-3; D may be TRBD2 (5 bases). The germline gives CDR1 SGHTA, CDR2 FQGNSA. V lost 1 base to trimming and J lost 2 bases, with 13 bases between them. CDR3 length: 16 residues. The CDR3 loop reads CASSLGGLRVTDTQYF. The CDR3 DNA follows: TGTGCCAGCAGCTTAGGCGGGTTGCGGGTCACAGATACGCAGTATTTT.

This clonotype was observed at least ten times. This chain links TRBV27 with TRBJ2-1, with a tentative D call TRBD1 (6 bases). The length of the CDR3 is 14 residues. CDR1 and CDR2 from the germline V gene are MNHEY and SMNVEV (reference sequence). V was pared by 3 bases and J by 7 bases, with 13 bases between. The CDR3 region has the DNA TGTGCCAGCAGTTTGTCAGGGGCAAGAAATGAGCAGTTCTTC. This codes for CASSLSGARNEQFF.

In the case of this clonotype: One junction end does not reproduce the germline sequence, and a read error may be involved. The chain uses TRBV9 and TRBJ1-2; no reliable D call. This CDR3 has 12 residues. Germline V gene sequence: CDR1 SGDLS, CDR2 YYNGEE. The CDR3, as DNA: TGTGCCAGCAGCACAGCGATGGATGGATACACCTTC. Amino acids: CASSTAMDGYTF.

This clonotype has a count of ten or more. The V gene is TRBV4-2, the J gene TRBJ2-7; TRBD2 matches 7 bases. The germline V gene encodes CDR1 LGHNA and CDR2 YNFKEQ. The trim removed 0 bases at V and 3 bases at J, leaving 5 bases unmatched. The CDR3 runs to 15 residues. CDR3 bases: TGTGCCAGCAGCCAAGATGGAGCGGGGCTCTACGAGCAGTACTTC. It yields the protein CASSQDGAGLYEQYF.

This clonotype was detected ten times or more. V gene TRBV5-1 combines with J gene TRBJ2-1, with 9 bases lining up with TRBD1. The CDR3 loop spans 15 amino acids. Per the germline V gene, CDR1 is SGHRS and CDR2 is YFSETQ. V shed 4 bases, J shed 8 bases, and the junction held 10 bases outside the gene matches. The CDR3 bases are TGCGCCAGCAGCAATACAGGGGGCACGTACTATGAGCAGTTCTTC. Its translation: CASSNTGGTYYEQFF. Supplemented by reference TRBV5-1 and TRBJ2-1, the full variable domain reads KAGVTQTPRYLIKTRGQQVTLSCSPISGHRSVSWYQQTPGQGLQFLFEYFSETQRNKGNFPGRFSGRQFSNSRSEMNVSTLELGDSALYLCASSNTGGTYYEQFFGPGTRLTVL.

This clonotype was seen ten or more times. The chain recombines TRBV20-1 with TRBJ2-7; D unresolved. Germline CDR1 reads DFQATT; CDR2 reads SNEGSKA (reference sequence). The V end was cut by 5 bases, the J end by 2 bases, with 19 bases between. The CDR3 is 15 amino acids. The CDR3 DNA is TGCAGTGCTGGGCAGCTTGGCAGGACGCCCTACGAGCAGTACTTC. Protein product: CSAGQLGRTPYEQYF.

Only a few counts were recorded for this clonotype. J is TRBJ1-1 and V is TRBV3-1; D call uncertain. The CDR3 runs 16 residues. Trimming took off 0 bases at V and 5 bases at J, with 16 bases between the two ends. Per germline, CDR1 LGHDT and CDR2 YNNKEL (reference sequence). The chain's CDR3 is CASSQDYGSRITEAFF. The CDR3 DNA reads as TGTGCCAGCAGCCAAGATTACGGCAGCAGAATTACTGAAGCTTTCTTT.

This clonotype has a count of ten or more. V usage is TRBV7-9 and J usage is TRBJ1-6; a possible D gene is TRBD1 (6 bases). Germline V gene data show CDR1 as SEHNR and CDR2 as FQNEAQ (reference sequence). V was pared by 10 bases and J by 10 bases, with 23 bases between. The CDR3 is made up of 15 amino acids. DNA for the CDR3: TGTGCCATCCCCCAGGGGCCAGGGTCGGCCTCACCCCTCCACTTT. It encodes CAIPQGPGSASPLHF.

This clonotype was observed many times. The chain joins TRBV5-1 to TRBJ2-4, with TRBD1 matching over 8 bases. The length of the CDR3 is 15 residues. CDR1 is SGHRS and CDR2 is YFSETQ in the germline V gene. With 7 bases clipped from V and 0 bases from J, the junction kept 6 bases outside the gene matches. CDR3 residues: CASADRGLAKNIQYF. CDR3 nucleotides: TGCGCCAGCGCAGACAGGGGACTAGCCAAAAACATTCAGTACTTC.

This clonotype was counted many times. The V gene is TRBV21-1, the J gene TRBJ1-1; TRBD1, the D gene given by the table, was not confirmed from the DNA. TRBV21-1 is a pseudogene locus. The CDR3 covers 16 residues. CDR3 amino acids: CASSSLGGSLNTEAFF. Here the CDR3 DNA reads TGTGCCAGCAGCTCCCTTGGGGGATCCCTGAACACTGAAGCTTTCTTT.

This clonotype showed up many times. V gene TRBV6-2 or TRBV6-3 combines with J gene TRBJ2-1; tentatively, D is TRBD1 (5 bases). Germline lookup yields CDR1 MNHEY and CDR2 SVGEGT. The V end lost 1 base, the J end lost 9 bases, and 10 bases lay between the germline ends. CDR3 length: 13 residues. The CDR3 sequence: CASSYLGQTEQFF. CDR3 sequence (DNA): TGTGCCAGCAGTTACTTGGGGCAAACTGAGCAGTTCTTC.

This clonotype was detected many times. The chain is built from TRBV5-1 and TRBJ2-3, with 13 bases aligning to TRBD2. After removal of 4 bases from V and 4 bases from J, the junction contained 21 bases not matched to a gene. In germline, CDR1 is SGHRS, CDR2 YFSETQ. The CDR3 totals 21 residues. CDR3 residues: CASSPARTSGRSQERADTQYF. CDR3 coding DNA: TGCGCCAGCAGCCCGGCCCGGACTAGCGGGAGAAGTCAGGAGCGGGCAGATACGCAGTATTTT.

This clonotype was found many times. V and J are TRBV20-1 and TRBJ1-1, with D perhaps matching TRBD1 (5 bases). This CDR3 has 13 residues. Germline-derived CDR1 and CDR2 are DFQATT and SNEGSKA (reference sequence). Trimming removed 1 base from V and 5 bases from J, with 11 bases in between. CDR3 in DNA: TGCAGTGCTAGAGTGCAGGGACGGACTGAAGCTTTCTTT. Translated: CSARVQGRTEAFF.

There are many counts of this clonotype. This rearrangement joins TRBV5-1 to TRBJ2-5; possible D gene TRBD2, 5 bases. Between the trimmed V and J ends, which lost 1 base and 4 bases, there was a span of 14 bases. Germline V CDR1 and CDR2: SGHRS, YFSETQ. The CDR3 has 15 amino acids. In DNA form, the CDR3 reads TGCGCCAGCAGCTTGACGGCCGAAGGGAGAGAGACCCAGTACTTC. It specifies CASSLTAEGRETQYF.

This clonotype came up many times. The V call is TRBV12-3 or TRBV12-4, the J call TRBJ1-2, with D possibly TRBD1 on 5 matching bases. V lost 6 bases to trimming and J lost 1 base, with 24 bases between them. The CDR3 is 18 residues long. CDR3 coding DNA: TGTGCCAGCAGGACCCTGGGCGGGACCGGGAACGGTAACTATGGCTACACCTTC. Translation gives CASRTLGGTGNGNYGYTF.